The 18 T cell receptor beta chains listed next were all sequenced from one sample in a study of Ad26.COV2.S vaccination and SARS-CoV-2 variants. Sample treatment: 15 to 20 received Ad26.COV2.S at low or high dose, single or two shots; a few received placebo; per-sample allocation not given. Specimens were obtained on day 63 following the first vaccine or placebo injection. Generated by immunoSEQ multiplex PCR, the TCRdb table keeps only in-frame clones and is missing some. The profile shows about 480,000 clones, around 90% of them singletons. Sample: peripheral blood, taken in a trial of Ad26.COV2.S vaccine versus placebo. The source is a person between 18 and 65 years old who received the Ad26.COV2.S COVID-19 vaccine or a placebo.

V is TRBV27 and J is TRBJ1-1, with TRBD1 matching 8 bases. V gave up 8 bases and J gave up 6 bases; unmatched junction bases: 8. The CDR3 is 13 residues long. The germline V gene encodes CDR1 MNHEY and CDR2 SMNVEV (reference sequence). The CDR3 protein is CASVRQGSPEAFF. The CDR3 DNA is TGTGCCAGCGTTAGACAGGGGTCCCCTGAAGCTTTCTTT.

This chain uses TRBV28 with TRBJ1-5; maybe TRBD1 (5 bases). From germline, CDR1 is MDHEN and CDR2 SYDVKM. V lost 6 bases and J 1 base, leaving 16 bases between the germline ends. The CDR3 covers 16 residues. CDR3 protein: CASSLPQGGSNQPQHF. The CDR3 DNA follows: TGTGCCAGCAGCCTTCCTCAGGGAGGAAGCAATCAGCCCCAGCATTTT.

This chain uses TRBV30 with TRBJ1-2; D call uncertain. CDR1 and CDR2 from the germline V gene are GTSNPN and SVGIG (reference sequence). The CDR3 has 15 residues. V lost 4 bases to trimming and J lost 5 bases, with 20 bases between them. CDR3 sequence (DNA): TGTGCCTGGATTAGGAAGGGTATGAGCCTTTATGGCTACACCTTC. It specifies CAWIRKGMSLYGYTF.

V usage is TRBV10-3 and J usage is TRBJ2-1; 7 positions match TRBD2. The CDR3 sequence is 11 residues long. The germline gives CDR1 ENHRY, CDR2 SYGVKD. The junction had 6 bases not matched to a gene; V was cut back by 11 bases and J by 8 bases. Here the CDR3 reads CASTSVDEQFF. DNA of the CDR3: TGTGCCTCCACTAGCGTCGATGAGCAGTTCTTC.

This clone was seen a handful of times. The rearrangement joins TRBV19 to TRBJ2-1, with D possibly called TRBD1 or TRBD2 (6 bases each). With 0 bases removed from V and 7 bases from J, the gap between germline ends came to 22 bases. Germline assignment: CDR1 LNHDA and CDR2 SQIVND (reference sequence). CDR3 length: 18 amino acids. DNA of the CDR3: TGTGCCAGTAGTATAGACCTCAGGGGATTATATCGGGGGAATGAGCAGTTCTTC. The encoded protein is CASSIDLRGLYRGNEQFF.

The rearrangement joins TRBV28 to TRBJ1-5; D possibly corresponds to TRBD1 (6 bases). Trimming shortened V by 8 bases and J by 5 bases, and 13 bases separated the two germline ends. Per germline, CDR1 MDHEN and CDR2 SYDVKM. This CDR3 has 13 amino acids. The CDR3 loop is CASGGRGYQPQHF. CDR3 sequence (DNA): TGTGCCAGCGGCGGCAGGGGATATCAGCCCCAGCATTTT.

The sample holds a few counts of this clone. The chain joins TRBV6-2 or TRBV6-3 to TRBJ1-5; no reliable D call. Germline assignment: CDR1 MNHEY and CDR2 SVGEGT. Trimming left V 2 bases short and J 4 bases short, with 9 bases between. The CDR3 length is 14 residues. The CDR3 here is CASSYIFGNQPQHF. CDR3 sequence (DNA): TGTGCCAGCAGTTACATTTTTGGGAATCAGCCCCAGCATTTT.

This chain connects TRBV4-1 to TRBJ1-2; D call uncertain. The CDR3 covers 16 residues. V shed 2 bases and J shed 0 bases, with 13 bases lying between them. The germline CDR1 and CDR2 sequences are MGHRA and YSYEKL. The CDR3 DNA sequence: TGCGCCAGCAGCCAATCCCTGTCTAAGCCTAACTATGGCTACACCTTC. This translates into CASSQSLSKPNYGYTF.

The chain employs TRBV11-3 and TRBJ2-3; 12 positions agree with TRBD2. The CDR3 length is 17 residues. Germline loops: CDR1 SGHNT, CDR2 YENEEA. J lost 3 bases, V lost 5 bases, and 9 bases had no gene match. The CDR3 DNA follows: TGTGCCAGCAGCCGCGGACTAGCGGGAAAAATGACAGATACGCAGTATTTT. Amino acid sequence: CASSRGLAGKMTDTQYF.

This sequence joins TRBV5-1 and TRBJ1-3; D may be TRBD1 (5 bases). Germline V gives CDR1 SGHRS, CDR2 YFSETQ. The ends were cut back, 6 bases at V and 5 bases at J, with 18 bases in the middle. This CDR3 region has 15 residues. In nucleotides, the CDR3 is TGCGCCAGCACCCTCGGGGCCGACGCTAGAAACACCATATATTTT. It is translated as CASTLGADARNTIYF.

The sample holds one count of this clone. The chain joins TRBV7-3 to TRBJ1-1; no reliable D call. Germline V lookup: CDR1 SGHTA, CDR2 FQGTGA. The CDR3 consists of 15 residues. Trimming took off 0 bases at V and 0 bases at J, with 8 bases between the two ends. CDR3 nucleotide sequence: TGTGCCAGCAGCTTAACGGGGATGATGAACACTGAAGCTTTCTTT. This gives the protein CASSLTGMMNTEAFF.

The chain links TRBV7-3 to TRBJ1-1, with D perhaps TRBD1 (5 bases). Germline values: CDR1 SGHTA, CDR2 FQGTGA. The germline V and J ends were trimmed by 5 bases and 1 base, with 11 bases remaining between them. The CDR3 has 14 residues. The CDR3 loop is CASSPFGGNTEAFF. The CDR3 region has the DNA TGTGCCAGCAGCCCCTTCGGGGGGAACACTGAAGCTTTCTTT.

This clone was detected once. The chain carries TRBV5-6 and TRBJ1-3; D unresolved. Between the trimmed V and J ends, which lost 1 base and 0 bases, there was a span of 14 bases. The CDR3 is 17 amino acids. CDR1 SGHDT and CDR2 YYEEEE come from the germline V gene. In DNA form, the CDR3 reads TGTGCCAGCAGCTTGTATGCAGGCATTTTCTCTGGAAACACCATATATTTT. Its translation: CASSLYAGIFSGNTIYF.

The chain is built from TRBV4-3 and TRBJ2-2; D call uncertain. V was pared by 1 base and J by 5 bases, with 8 bases between. Germline lookup yields CDR1 LGHNA and CDR2 YSLEER. CDR3 size: 14 residues. The CDR3 DNA is TGCGCCAGCAGCCAAGGGCCCGGGACCGGGGAGCTGTTTTTT. Protein product: CASSQGPGTGELFF.

The CDR3 sequence is CASSRTHPTDTQYF. Here the CDR3 DNA reads TGTGCCAGCAGCCGGACACACCCCACAGATACGCAGTATTTT. The chain couples TRBV3-1 (or the pseudogene TRBV3-2) to TRBJ2-3; perhaps TRBD1 as D (5 bases). V was trimmed by 4 bases and J by 2 bases, leaving 10 bases between them. The CDR3 totals 14 residues. The germline V gene has CDR1 LGHDT and CDR2 YNNKEL (reference sequence).

CDR3 DNA sequence: TGCGCCAGCAGCCAAGAGCCACGCTCCTACAATGAGCAGTTCTTC. Protein: CASSQEPRSYNEQFF. The chain has TRBV4-3 and TRBJ2-1; no firm D call. Trimming left V 0 bases short and J 0 bases short, with 6 bases between. Per germline, CDR1 LGHNA and CDR2 YSLEER. The CDR3 consists of 15 residues.

The V call is TRBV5-1, the J call TRBJ1-1; TRBD1 aligns across 7 bases. The CDR3 consists of 13 residues. Germline CDR1 is SGHRS and CDR2 is YFSETQ. V shed 6 bases and J 0 bases; nucleotides not matched to a gene: 2. CDR3 in DNA: TGCGCCAGCACCGGACAGGTGAACACTGAAGCTTTCTTT. It specifies CASTGQVNTEAFF.

The V gene is TRBV28, the J gene TRBJ1-4; D remains ambiguous. CDR3 length: 14 amino acids. Germline loops: CDR1 MDHEN, CDR2 SYDVKM. V was cut by 6 bases and J by 8 bases, with 16 bases left in between. As DNA, the CDR3 is TGTGCCAGCAGGAGTGGGCAGTTGTGGGAAAAACTGTTTTTT. Its translation is CASRSGQLWEKLFF.